Below are 7 T cell receptor beta chains sequenced from a single sample in a study of blood T cells in healthy people across ages. The authors ran a second PCR of about 6 to 12 cycles using a sample-barcoded 5' primer and a J-beta primer mix. TCRdb itself ran the 5' RACE reads through MiXCR, one entry per CDR3 protein. Of about 640,000 distinct CDR3 sequences in the sample, roughly three fifths were seen once. Sequencing input: blood. Receptors were obtained from a man between 60 and 75 years old in good health.

The V gene is TRBV7-2, the J gene TRBJ1-1; D call uncertain. Trimming took 4 bases from V and 4 from J, leaving 13 bases between them. The CDR3 totals 14 residues. The germline CDR1 and CDR2 sequences are SGHTA and FQGNSA. CDR3 bases: TGTGCCAGCAGCTCCATAAACCGACTCACTGAAGCTTTCTTT. Residues: CASSSINRLTEAFF.

The J gene is TRBJ2-5, the V gene TRBV3-1, with D maybe TRBD2 (5 bases). The CDR3 has 15 residues. V lost 1 base and J lost 5, with 14 bases in between. Germline lookup yields CDR1 LGHDT and CDR2 YNNKEL (reference sequence). This CDR3 is CASSQVDPSGETQYF. CDR3 nucleotide sequence: TGTGCCAGCAGCCAAGTCGACCCCTCGGGGGAGACCCAGTACTTC.

This clonotype appeared a single time. J is TRBJ2-5 and V is TRBV15; tentative D call: TRBD1 (6 bases). CDR1 and CDR2 from the germline V gene are LNHNV and YYDKDF (reference sequence). The CDR3 runs 16 residues. Trimming pared 1 base from V and 1 base from J, leaving 13 bases between. In DNA, the CDR3 is TGTGCCACCAGCAGAGTACTGGGGGCTCCCCAAGAGACCCAGTACTTC. Encoded protein: CATSRVLGAPQETQYF.

This chain uses TRBV2 with TRBJ2-1, with 7 bases identical to TRBD2. The CDR3 sequence is 14 residues long. The trim removed 5 bases at V and 8 bases at J, leaving 9 bases unmatched. Germline V gene sequence: CDR1 SNHLY, CDR2 FYNNEI. CDR3 amino acids: CASSRRGTVDEQFF. The CDR3 DNA is TGTGCCAGCAGTCGGCGGGGGACCGTGGATGAGCAGTTCTTC.

This clonotype was observed a few times. The chain couples TRBV9 to TRBJ2-4; TRBD1 agrees at 7 bases. The CDR3 has 13 amino acids. The ends lost 4 bases at V and 5 bases at J; junction bases unmatched: 3. Germline assignment: CDR1 SGDLS and CDR2 YYNGEE. CDR3 residues: CASSPGTENIQYF. In nucleotides, the CDR3 is TGTGCCAGCAGCCCTGGGACAGAAAACATTCAGTACTTC.

This chain joins TRBV5-5 and TRBJ1-1, with unresolved D. The CDR3 is made up of 13 amino acids. Germline loops: CDR1 SGHKS, CDR2 YYEKEE (reference sequence). V gave up 0 bases and J gave up 5 bases, with 8 bases separating them. The CDR3 nucleotides are TGTGCCAGCAGCTTGGCCCTCGAAACTGAAGCTTTCTTT. This encodes CASSLALETEAFF.

This clonotype has more than one count but fewer than ten. V is TRBV20-1 and J is TRBJ1-6; the D is unclear. V gave up 0 bases and J gave up 7 bases, with 16 bases separating them. CDR1 and CDR2 (germline): DFQATT, SNEGSKA (reference sequence). CDR3 length: 16 amino acids. The CDR3 is CSARDGRVGLNSPLHF. The CDR3 DNA is TGCAGTGCTAGAGATGGGCGGGTTGGACTCAATTCACCCCTCCACTTT.